Listed below are T cell receptor beta chains from one sample, sequenced in a study of T-cell memory formation after mild COVID-19. In TCRdb, the 5' RACE reads were re-called with MiXCR into one record per CDR3 protein. The sample yields 10,000 to 15,000 distinct CDR3 sequences, roughly 15% seen once. The sequencing sample was made of PBMCs or a T cell subset sorted from them (not recorded which). These receptor sequences come from a man younger than 35 who had mild COVID-19 (a few samples of this study predate the infection). Cell type and time point are not known. The CDR3 runs from the conserved cysteine through the conserved F or W. The D gene is left open where the match is weak. Only part of the rows carry a size: once, few, many, or a class if the clone is expanded.

D gene: NA
J gene: TRBJ1-1
clone size: NA
V gene: TRBV20-1
CDR3 protein: CSATGRVKTEAFF
CDR3 DNA: TGCAGTGCTACAGGGAGGGTGAAGACTGAAGCTTTCTTT

D gene: NA
J gene: TRBJ2-2
clone size: many
V gene: TRBV5-4
CDR3 protein: CASSLTENTGELFF
CDR3 DNA: TGTGCCAGCAGCCTCACAGAGAACACCGGGGAGCTGTTTTTT

D gene: TRBD1
J gene: TRBJ2-1
clone size: many
V gene: TRBV6-2/TRBV6-3
CDR3 protein: CASSLSVGQGSYNEQFF
CDR3 DNA: TGTGCCAGCAGTCTGTCAGTCGGACAGGGATCATACAATGAGCAGTTCTTC

D gene: NA
J gene: TRBJ2-6
clone size: NA
V gene: TRBV23-1
CDR3 protein: CASKEGQTLHSGANVLTF
CDR3 DNA: TGCGCCAGCAAGGAAGGGCAGACGCTACACTCTGGGGCCAACGTCCTGACTTTC

D gene: NA
J gene: TRBJ1-5
clone size: NA
V gene: TRBV12-3/TRBV12-4
CDR3 protein: CASSFKSSQNF
CDR3 DNA: TGTGCCAGCAGTTTTAAAAGCAGCCAGAATTTT

D gene: NA
J gene: TRBJ1-5
clone size: NA
V gene: TRBV12-3/TRBV12-4
CDR3 protein: CASSLSGNQPQHF
CDR3 DNA: TGTGCCAGCAGTTTAAGCGGCAATCAGCCCCAGCATTTT

D gene: NA
J gene: TRBJ1-3
clone size: many
V gene: TRBV11-2
CDR3 protein: CASSLDRAGNTIYF
CDR3 DNA: TGTGCCAGCAGCTTAGATAGGGCTGGAAACACCATATATTTT

D gene: NA
J gene: TRBJ2-7
clone size: NA
V gene: TRBV30
CDR3 protein: CAWRILASSYEQYF
CDR3 DNA: TGTGCCTGGAGGATCCTAGCGAGCTCCTACGAGCAGTACTTC

D gene: TRBD2
J gene: TRBJ2-1
clone size: NA
V gene: TRBV12-3/TRBV12-4
CDR3 protein: CATTTSGINNEQFF
CDR3 DNA: TGTGCCACAACAACTAGCGGGATCAACAATGAGCAGTTCTTC

D gene: NA
J gene: TRBJ2-3
clone size: many
V gene: TRBV7-6
CDR3 protein: CASSRTDTQYF
CDR3 DNA: TGTGCCAGCAGCCGCACAGATACGCAGTATTTT

D gene: NA
J gene: TRBJ2-5
clone size: NA
V gene: TRBV7-2
CDR3 protein: CASSEQETQYF
CDR3 DNA: TGTGCCAGCAGCGAACAAGAGACCCAGTACTTC

D gene: NA
J gene: TRBJ2-6
clone size: many
V gene: TRBV6-5
CDR3 protein: CASSSYTGFAGANVLTF
CDR3 DNA: TGTGCCAGCAGCTCCTATACAGGGTTCGCCGGGGCCAACGTCCTGACTTTC

D gene: NA
J gene: TRBJ1-1
clone size: NA
V gene: TRBV12-3/TRBV12-4
CDR3 protein: CASSWGRNTEAFF
CDR3 DNA: TGTGCCAGCAGTTGGGGTAGGAACACTGAAGCTTTCTTT

D gene: NA
J gene: TRBJ2-1
clone size: many
V gene: TRBV11-2
CDR3 protein: CASSFTGSSYNEQFF
CDR3 DNA: TGTGCCAGCAGCTTCACAGGTAGCTCCTACAATGAGCAGTTCTTC

D gene: NA
J gene: TRBJ2-5
clone size: NA
V gene: TRBV11-2
CDR3 protein: CASSMGLDQETQYF
CDR3 DNA: TGTGCCAGCAGCATGGGACTGGACCAAGAGACCCAGTACTTC

D gene: NA
J gene: TRBJ1-1
clone size: NA
V gene: TRBV7-6
CDR3 protein: CASSLGRRNTEAFF
CDR3 DNA: TGTGCCAGCAGCCTCGGACGGCGGAACACTGAAGCTTTCTTT

D gene: NA
J gene: TRBJ2-3
clone size: NA
V gene: TRBV4-1
CDR3 protein: CASSKGGQATDTQYF
CDR3 DNA: TGCGCCAGCAGCAAAGGGGGTCAGGCAACAGATACGCAGTATTTT

D gene: NA
J gene: TRBJ1-6
clone size: many
V gene: TRBV11-2
CDR3 protein: CASSLDLEGRNSPLHF
CDR3 DNA: TGTGCCAGCAGCTTAGATCTGGAGGGTCGGAATTCACCCCTCCACTTT

D gene: TRBD2
J gene: TRBJ2-1
clone size: NA
V gene: TRBV7-2
CDR3 protein: CASNQAGGTGSSYNEQFF
CDR3 DNA: TGTGCCAGCAACCAAGCGGGGGGGACTGGAAGCTCCTACAATGAGCAGTTCTTC

D gene: NA
J gene: TRBJ2-3
clone size: NA
V gene: TRBV5-1
CDR3 protein: CASSSVPLPDTQYF
CDR3 DNA: TGCGCCAGCAGCTCAGTCCCCCTCCCAGATACGCAGTATTTT

D gene: TRBD1
J gene: TRBJ2-2
clone size: many
V gene: TRBV10-3
CDR3 protein: CAISDRDRGSGELFF
CDR3 DNA: TGTGCCATCAGTGACCGGGACAGGGGGTCCGGGGAGCTGTTTTTT

D gene: TRBD1
J gene: TRBJ2-3
clone size: NA
V gene: TRBV19
CDR3 protein: CASSIWPGQESLDTQYF
CDR3 DNA: TGTGCCAGTAGTATCTGGCCGGGACAGGAGTCACTAGATACGCAGTATTTT

D gene: TRBD1
J gene: TRBJ1-4
clone size: NA
V gene: TRBV5-1
CDR3 protein: CASSRTGGDEKLFF
CDR3 DNA: TGCGCCAGCAGCCGGACAGGCGGTGATGAAAAACTGTTTTTT

D gene: NA
J gene: TRBJ2-3
clone size: NA
V gene: TRBV5-4
CDR3 protein: CASSFRGTDTQYF
CDR3 DNA: TGTGCCAGCAGCTTCCGGGGGACAGATACGCAGTATTTT

D gene: TRBD1
J gene: TRBJ1-4
clone size: NA
V gene: TRBV14
CDR3 protein: CASRPLAGGGNEKLFF
CDR3 DNA: TGTGCCAGCAGACCTCTGGCAGGGGGAGGTAATGAAAAACTGTTTTTT

D gene: TRBD1
J gene: TRBJ2-7
clone size: NA
V gene: TRBV7-9
CDR3 protein: CASRTGGGYEQYF
CDR3 DNA: TGTGCCAGCAGGACAGGGGGTGGTTACGAGCAGTACTTC

D gene: TRBD1
J gene: TRBJ1-5
clone size: NA
V gene: TRBV28
CDR3 protein: CASSLGTGYSNQPQHF
CDR3 DNA: TGTGCCAGCAGTCTGGGGACAGGCTATAGCAATCAGCCCCAGCATTTT

D gene: NA
J gene: TRBJ2-1
clone size: NA
V gene: TRBV4-2
CDR3 protein: CASSPGRQHNEQFF
CDR3 DNA: TGTGCCAGCAGCCCGGGGCGACAGCACAATGAGCAGTTCTTC

D gene: TRBD1
J gene: TRBJ2-5
clone size: many
V gene: TRBV18
CDR3 protein: CASSPGQDLETQYF
CDR3 DNA: TGTGCCAGCTCACCGGGACAGGATTTGGAGACCCAGTACTTC

D gene: NA
J gene: TRBJ2-3
clone size: NA
V gene: TRBV6-2/TRBV6-3
CDR3 protein: CASSFGTTWDTQYF
CDR3 DNA: TGTGCCAGCAGTTTCGGGACGACCTGGGATACGCAGTATTTT

D gene: NA
J gene: TRBJ2-7
clone size: NA
V gene: TRBV5-4
CDR3 protein: CASSLVGGGGSYEQYF
CDR3 DNA: TGTGCCAGCAGCTTGGTGGGTGGAGGGGGCTCATACGAGCAGTACTTC

D gene: TRBD1
J gene: TRBJ1-5
clone size: many
V gene: TRBV25-1
CDR3 protein: CASGQGGQPQHF
CDR3 DNA: TGTGCCAGCGGACAGGGGGGTCAGCCCCAGCATTTT

D gene: NA
J gene: TRBJ2-2
clone size: many
V gene: TRBV7-9
CDR3 protein: CASSKIALLNTGELFF
CDR3 DNA: TGTGCCAGCAGCAAGATAGCGCTACTGAACACCGGGGAGCTGTTTTTT

D gene: TRBD1
J gene: TRBJ2-3
clone size: many
V gene: TRBV14
CDR3 protein: CASSTVQGQGVDTQYF
CDR3 DNA: TGTGCCAGCAGCACCGTCCAGGGACAGGGAGTCGATACGCAGTATTTT

D gene: NA
J gene: TRBJ2-5
clone size: NA
V gene: TRBV20-1
CDR3 protein: CSAGSRWETQYF
CDR3 DNA: TGCAGTGCTGGCAGTCGGTGGGAGACCCAGTACTTC

D gene: NA
J gene: TRBJ2-4
clone size: many
V gene: TRBV5-1
CDR3 protein: CASSLVFGGPSKNIQYF
CDR3 DNA: TGCGCCAGCAGCTTGGTTTTTGGGGGGCCTTCCAAAAACATTCAGTACTTC

D gene: NA
J gene: TRBJ2-2
clone size: NA
V gene: TRBV5-1
CDR3 protein: CASSFWQGFAGELFF
CDR3 DNA: TGCGCCAGCAGCTTCTGGCAGGGTTTCGCCGGGGAGCTGTTTTTT